Each of the 27 T cell receptor beta chains below was sequenced from the same sample in a study of CD8+ T cells in alopecia areata. Regarding treatment: oral pan-JAK inhibitor, 5-10 mg twice daily. Following extraction, RNA underwent reverse transcription to cDNA, which served as the sequencing template. Some clones are missing from TCRdb's copy, which holds only in-frame ones; the method was immunoSEQ multiplex PCR. The data hold over 150,000 clones, with 60% to 70% observed a single time. The input for sequencing was CD4+ T cells sorted from blood, taken at week 4, from a patient treated with tofacitinib. The receptors stem from a human donor with alopecia areata.

This clone was observed a few times. V usage is TRBV6-5 and J usage is TRBJ1-2; maybe TRBD1 (6 bases). V was trimmed by 8 bases and J by 8 bases, leaving 12 bases between them. The CDR3 runs to 11 residues. The V gene's germline CDR1 is MNHEY and CDR2 SVGAGI. This CDR3 is CASGRGLGYTF. CDR3 nucleotide sequence: TGTGCCAGCGGGCGGGGGCTGGGCTACACCTTC.

This clone was seen only a few times. The genes are TRBV11-2 and TRBJ1-6; possibly TRBD1 for D (5 bases). V dropped 4 bases and J dropped 9 bases, with 13 bases sitting between them. Germline V gene sequence: CDR1 SGHAT, CDR2 FQNNGV. This CDR3 contains 14 residues. The CDR3 reads CASSSIARVSPLHF. The CDR3 region has the DNA TGTGCCAGCAGCTCGATCGCCAGGGTTTCACCCCTCCACTTT.

The rearrangement uses TRBV7-2 and TRBJ2-7; TRBD1 matches 7 bases. J was trimmed by 2 bases and V by 2 bases; bases with no gene match: 3. CDR1 is SGHTA and CDR2 is FQGNSA in the germline V gene. The CDR3 contains 14 residues. The CDR3 DNA reads TGTGCCAGCAGCTTAACAGGGGCCCCCTACGAGCAGTACTTC. It translates to CASSLTGAPYEQYF.

The V and J genes are TRBV28 and TRBJ1-1; 10 positions match TRBD1. Trimming at V came to 4 bases and at J to 11 bases, leaving 10 bases not matched to a gene. Germline CDR1 MDHEN, CDR2 SYDVKM. The CDR3 has 14 amino acids. The CDR3 nucleotides are TGTGCCAGCAGTTCCCCCGGGACAGGGGTTCCGGCTTTCTTT. It translates to CASSSPGTGVPAFF. Complete variable domain (other parts from reference TRBV28 and TRBJ1-1): DVKVTQSSRYLVKRTGEKVFLECVQDMDHENMFWYRQDPGLGLRLIYFSYDVKMKEKGDIPEGYSVSREKKERFSLILESASTNQTSMYLCASSSPGTGVPAFFGQGTRLTVV.

The CDR3: CASSLTGNHQPQHF. In nucleotides, the CDR3 is TGTGCCAGCAGCCTTACAGGGAACCATCAGCCCCAGCATTTT. The chain links TRBV7-9 to TRBJ1-5, with D possibly matching TRBD1 (6 bases). The V gene lost 5 bases and the J gene lost 5 bases, with 13 bases spanning the gap. Looked up from germline, CDR1 is SEHNR and CDR2 is FQNEAQ (reference sequence). This CDR3 has 14 residues.

This chain joins TRBV5-1 and TRBJ2-5, with D perhaps TRBD1 or TRBD2 (6 bases each). The V gene's germline CDR1 is SGHRS and CDR2 YFSETQ. The length of the CDR3 is 14 residues. Trimming took off 4 bases at V and 5 bases at J, with 15 bases between the two ends. CDR3 nucleotides: TGCGCCAGCAGCGTCGGGGGCGTCGGGGAGACCCAGTACTTC. The encoded protein is CASSVGGVGETQYF.

About this clone: The same CDR3 is also encoded by other DNA sequences in this sample. The chain has TRBV29-1 and TRBJ2-7, with 11 positions matching TRBD1. Trimming cost V 6 bases and J 3 bases; bases outside gene matches: 4. This CDR3 comprises 13 residues. Germline-derived CDR1 and CDR2 are SQVTM and ANQGSEA. The CDR3 DNA sequence: TGCAGCGTGGGACAGGGGGTTGGCTACGAGCAGTACTTC. It codes for CSVGQGVGYEQYF.

This clone was recorded a few times. This specimen includes other DNA sequences encoding the same CDR3. The rearrangement links TRBV30 to TRBJ1-1; the D is unclear. V was pared by 6 bases and J by 5 bases, with 7 bases between. Per germline, CDR1 GTSNPN and CDR2 SVGIG (reference sequence). The CDR3 consists of 10 residues. This chain's CDR3 is CACERTEAFF. The CDR3 coding sequence is TGTGCCTGCGAGAGGACTGAAGCTTTCTTT.

The rearrangement uses TRBV10-3 and TRBJ1-2; D may be TRBD1 (5 bases). Germline lookup yields CDR1 ENHRY and CDR2 SYGVKD. V lost 8 bases, J lost 4 bases, and 20 bases lay in between. The CDR3 has 15 amino acids. In DNA form, the CDR3 reads TGTGCCATCTCTTTGGGGATGGGGCGAGGCTATGGCTACACCTTC. The encoded protein is CAISLGMGRGYGYTF.

This clone has just a few counts. The gene calls are TRBV7-2 and TRBJ2-5; D is unresolved. Trimming took 6 bases from V and 4 from J, leaving 9 bases between them. CDR3 size: 12 residues. Germline V gives CDR1 SGHTA, CDR2 FQGNSA. As DNA, the CDR3 is TGTGCCAGCAGTACTTTTCGAGAGACCCAGTACTTC. Encoded protein: CASSTFRETQYF. The whole variable domain, filled in from reference TRBV7-2 and TRBJ2-5, reads GAGVSQSPSNKVTEKGKDVELRCDPISGHTALYWYRQSLGQGLEFLIYFQGNSAPDKSGLPSDRFSAERTGGSVSTLTIQRTQQEDSAVYLCASSTFRETQYFGPGTRLLVL.

The CDR3 DNA reads TGTGCCAGCAGCTTCGGACAGGTTAATTCACCCCTCCACTTT. Amino acid sequence: CASSFGQVNSPLHF. The gene calls are TRBV5-6 and TRBJ1-6; 7 bases are shared with TRBD1. This CDR3 contains 14 residues. CDR1 and CDR2 from the germline V gene are SGHDT and YYEEEE. Germline trimming cut 2 bases from V and 6 bases from J; bases unmatched to any gene: 2.

The chain uses TRBV30 and TRBJ1-2; D call uncertain. This CDR3 spans 11 amino acids. Trimming cost V 2 bases and J 8 bases, with 9 bases left between them. Germline CDR1 and CDR2: GTSNPN and SVGIG (reference sequence). CDR3 sequence: CAWSLTQGYTF. CDR3 sequence (DNA): TGTGCCTGGAGTTTGACTCAGGGCTACACCTTC.

This clone was seen only a few times. The chain carries TRBV19 and TRBJ1-6; 7 positions match TRBD1. CDR3 size: 13 residues. Germline V gives CDR1 LNHDA, CDR2 SQIVND (reference sequence). Trimming took 7 bases from V and 6 from J; bases not matched to a gene: 3. The CDR3 bases are TGTGCCAGTACGGGGACAGTTAATTCACCCCTCCACTTT. This sequence encodes CASTGTVNSPLHF.

The chain employs TRBV10-3 and TRBJ1-2; no clear D gene. CDR1 and CDR2 from the germline V gene are ENHRY and SYGVKD. Trimming shortened V by 0 bases and J by 10 bases, and 6 bases separated the two germline ends. This CDR3 is built from 11 residues. CDR3 amino acids: CAISESTLYTF. The DNA for the CDR3 is TGTGCCATCAGTGAGTCGACCCTCTACACCTTC.

This chain links TRBV29-1 with TRBJ2-3; D may be TRBD1 or TRBD2 (6 bases each). The CDR3 extends over 12 amino acids. Trimming shortened V by 1 base and J by 7 bases, and 9 bases separated the two germline ends. From germline, CDR1 is SQVTM and CDR2 ANQGSEA. For the CDR3, the DNA is TGCAGCGTTGAAGGGGGGGCCTATACGCAGTATTTT. Amino acids: CSVEGGAYTQYF.

J is TRBJ2-6 and V is TRBV2, with D perhaps matching TRBD1 (7 bases). The CDR3 length is 16 residues. The germline V and J ends were trimmed by 5 bases and 2 bases, with 13 bases remaining between them. Germline CDR1 is SNHLY and CDR2 is FYNNEI. This CDR3 is CASSLTGEAGANVLTF. DNA of the CDR3: TGTGCCAGCAGTTTAACAGGGGAGGCTGGGGCCAACGTCCTGACTTTC.

V and J are TRBV19 and TRBJ1-1; the match to TRBD1 covers 7 bases. The CDR3 is 13 amino acids. After removal of 1 base from V and 7 bases from J, the junction contained 3 bases not matched to a gene. In germline, CDR1 is LNHDA, CDR2 SQIVND (reference sequence). The CDR3 nucleotides read TGTGCCAGTAGTATAGTCGGGGACAGTGAAGCTTTCTTT. As protein: CASSIVGDSEAFF.

V usage is TRBV5-1 and J usage is TRBJ2-3; D gene uncertain. The CDR3 is 15 residues long. Germline V CDR1 and CDR2: SGHRS, YFSETQ. Trimming pared 2 bases from V and 1 base from J, leaving 11 bases between. CDR3 amino acids: CASSFLAGRTDTQYF. For the CDR3, the DNA is TGCGCCAGCAGCTTTTTGGCAGGACGCACAGATACGCAGTATTTT.

This clone was found a few times. The rearrangement links TRBV7-3 to TRBJ1-1, with 10 bases that match TRBD1. CDR3 size: 13 residues. Per germline, CDR1 SGHTA and CDR2 FQGTGA. V trimming: 0 bases; J trimming: 10 bases; junction bases outside the gene matches: 2. CDR3 nucleotides: TGTGCCAGCAGCTTAACTCGGGACAGGGGAGCTTTCTTT. Translation: CASSLTRDRGAFF.

The chain recombines TRBV15 with TRBJ1-4; no reliable D call. Germline CDR1 is LNHNV and CDR2 is YYDKDF (reference sequence). This CDR3 has 16 residues. With 0 bases removed from V and 6 bases from J, the gap between germline ends came to 14 bases. The CDR3 DNA reads as TGTGCCACCAGCAGAGATGGAAGGGAGGGAGATGAAAAACTGTTTTTT. Its protein product is CATSRDGREGDEKLFF.

CDR3 amino acids: CASSLPAGAQETQYF. The CDR3 nucleotides read TGTGCCAGCAGCCTTCCAGCGGGGGCGCAAGAGACCCAGTACTTC. V gene TRBV7-2 combines with J gene TRBJ2-5; 8 bases match TRBD2. The CDR3 has 15 amino acids. V lost 5 bases to trimming and J lost 2 bases; unmatched junction nucleotides: 7. CDR1 is SGHTA, CDR2 FQGNSA, per germline. The whole variable domain, filled in from reference TRBV7-2 and TRBJ2-5, reads GAGVSQSPSNKVTEKGKDVELRCDPISGHTALYWYRQSLGQGLEFLIYFQGNSAPDKSGLPSDRFSAERTGGSVSTLTIQRTQQEDSAVYLCASSLPAGAQETQYFGPGTRLLVL.

This clone has more than one count but fewer than ten. V usage is TRBV2 and J usage is TRBJ1-1, with D possibly TRBD1 on 5 matching bases. V was shortened by 3 bases and J by 4 bases, with 15 bases between the two germline ends. The length of the CDR3 is 15 residues. The V gene's germline CDR1 is SNHLY and CDR2 FYNNEI. The DNA of the CDR3 is TGTGCCAGCAGTGAGAGGTGGGCAGGGCTCACTGAAGCTTTCTTT. Residues: CASSERWAGLTEAFF.

The V gene is TRBV5-4, the J gene TRBJ1-2; no clear D gene. V was shortened by 2 bases and J by 3 bases, with 8 bases between the two germline ends. Germline V gives CDR1 SGHNT, CDR2 YYREEE (reference sequence). CDR3 length equals 13 residues. The CDR3 nucleotides read TGTGCCAGCAGCTTACGGTCAGACTATGGCTACACCTTC. This encodes CASSLRSDYGYTF.

This clone has just a few counts. The J gene is TRBJ2-1, the V gene TRBV5-1; 7 nucleotides match TRBD1. The ends lost 2 bases at V and 9 bases at J; junction bases unmatched: 8. Germline loops: CDR1 SGHRS, CDR2 YFSETQ. The CDR3 has 14 amino acids. The CDR3 loop is CASSLEGARPEQFF. DNA of the CDR3: TGCGCCAGCAGCTTAGAGGGGGCCAGGCCTGAGCAGTTCTTC.

The chain couples TRBV30 to TRBJ2-5; D ambiguous. V dropped 4 bases and J dropped 4 bases, with 13 bases sitting between them. The germline V gene has CDR1 GTSNPN and CDR2 SVGIG (reference sequence). The CDR3 has 13 residues. CDR3 protein: CAWNPQWRETQYF. The CDR3 region has the DNA TGTGCCTGGAATCCCCAGTGGCGAGAGACCCAGTACTTC.

The chain employs TRBV27 and TRBJ1-1; tentative D call: TRBD1 (5 bases). The CDR3 runs to 15 residues. Trimming shortened V by 0 bases and J by 5 bases, and 13 bases separated the two germline ends. The germline V gene encodes CDR1 MNHEY and CDR2 SMNVEV (reference sequence). DNA for the CDR3: TGTGCCAGCAGTTTATCTTCGCTCGGGGGGACTGAAGCTTTCTTT. It specifies CASSLSSLGGTEAFF.

Only a few counts were recorded for this clone. This chain links TRBV2 with TRBJ1-2; 7 positions match TRBD1. Per germline, CDR1 SNHLY and CDR2 FYNNEI. V lost 6 bases, J lost 6 bases, and 7 bases stayed unmatched. The CDR3 extends over 13 amino acids. Here the CDR3 reads CASSPGQTNGYTF. The CDR3 bases are TGTGCCAGCAGCCCGGGACAGACTAATGGCTACACCTTC.